This T cell receptor (beta chain) comes out of a study of cytomegalovirus exposure and HLA in healthy donors. Study-wide results and limits: Rarity marked most TCR sequences, yet some public TCRs occurred in many donors.

Assay used: immunoSEQ multiplex PCR; TCRdb lists only in-frame clones, some missing. The sample lists some 80,000 clones, about 95% occurring once. The CDR3 runs to 17 residues. The V and J ends lost 6 bases and 3 bases, in that order; junction bases with no gene match: 9. Germline assignment: CDR1 MRHNA and CDR2 SNTAGT. For this clone: The antigen is not known.

This TCR came from a woman aged 18-29 years in good health and CMV-seronegative. V and J are TRBV6-4 and TRBJ2-4; TRBD2 matches at 12 bases. Sequenced material: PBMCs. The CDR3 DNA reads TGTGCCAGCAGCCGACCTTCTAGCGGGAGGGGCAAAAACATTCAGTACTTC. It is translated as CASSRPSSGRGKNIQYF.